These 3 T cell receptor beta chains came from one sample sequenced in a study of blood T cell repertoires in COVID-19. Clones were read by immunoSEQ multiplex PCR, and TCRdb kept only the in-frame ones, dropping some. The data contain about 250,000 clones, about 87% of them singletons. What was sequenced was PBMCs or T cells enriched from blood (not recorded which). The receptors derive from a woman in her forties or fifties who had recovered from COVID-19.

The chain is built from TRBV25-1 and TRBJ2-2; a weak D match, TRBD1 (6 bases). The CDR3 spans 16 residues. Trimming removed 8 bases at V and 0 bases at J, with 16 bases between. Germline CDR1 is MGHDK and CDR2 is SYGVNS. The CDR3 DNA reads TGTGCCAGCGAAGGGTGGGACACCCCGAACACCGGGGAGCTGTTTTTT. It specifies CASEGWDTPNTGELFF. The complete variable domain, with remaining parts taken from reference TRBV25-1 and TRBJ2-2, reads EADIYQTPRYLVIGTGKKITLECSQTMGHDKMYWYQQDPGMELHLIHYSYGVNSTEKGDLSSESTVSRIRTEHFPLTLESARPSHTSQYLCASEGWDTPNTGELFFGEGSRLTVL.

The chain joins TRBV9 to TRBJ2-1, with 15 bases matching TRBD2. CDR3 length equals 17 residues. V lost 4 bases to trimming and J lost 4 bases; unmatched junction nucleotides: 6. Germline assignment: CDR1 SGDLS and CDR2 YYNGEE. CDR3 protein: CASSPGLAGGSYNEQFF. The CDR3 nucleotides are TGTGCCAGCAGCCCGGGACTAGCGGGAGGCTCGTACAATGAGCAGTTCTTC.

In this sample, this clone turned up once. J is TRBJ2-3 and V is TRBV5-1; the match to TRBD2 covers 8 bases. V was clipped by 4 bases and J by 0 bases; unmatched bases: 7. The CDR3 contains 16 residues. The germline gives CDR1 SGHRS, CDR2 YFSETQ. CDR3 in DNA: TGCGCCAGCAGCGGAGGTAGCGGGGCTAGCACAGATACGCAGTATTTT. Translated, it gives CASSGGSGASTDTQYF.